These T cell receptor beta chains were read from a single sample in a study of blood T cell repertoires in COVID-19. Profiled with immunoSEQ multiplex PCR; TCRdb holds only in-frame clones, not every one. The data contain approximately 210,000 clones, about 88% of them singletons. The sample consisted of peripheral blood. The origin of the receptors is a woman between 40 and 50 years old who had recovered from COVID-19. Both conserved end residues are part of each CDR3. Each record gives: CDR3 length, J gene, D gene, clone size, V gene, CDR3 DNA, CDR3 protein. The D gene is left open where the match is weak. Some rows have no size entry. The others give once, few or many, or a class for an expanded clone.

len: 16
j_gene: TRBJ1-5
d_gene: TRBD1
abundance: -
v_gene: TRBV6-6
CDR3nt: TGTGCCAGCAGGGCTCAACAGGGGGCACGCGATCAGCCCCAGCATTTT
CDR3aa: CASRAQQGARDQPQHF

len: 14
j_gene: TRBJ1-2
d_gene: TRBD1
abundance: -
v_gene: TRBV3-1/TRBV3-2
CDR3nt: TGTGCCAGCAGCCAACTCAGACAGGGCCATGGCTACACCTTC
CDR3aa: CASSQLRQGHGYTF

len: 14
j_gene: TRBJ2-3
d_gene: -
abundance: -
v_gene: TRBV19
CDR3nt: TGTGCCAGTAGTATGTGGGGCGGTACAGATACGCAGTATTTT
CDR3aa: CASSMWGGTDTQYF

len: 13
j_gene: TRBJ1-5
d_gene: -
abundance: -
v_gene: TRBV12-3/TRBV12-4
CDR3nt: TGTGCCAGCACCCCCCCAAGCGGTCAGCCCCAGCATTTT
CDR3aa: CASTPPSGQPQHF

len: 17
j_gene: TRBJ2-1
d_gene: TRBD2
abundance: -
v_gene: TRBV3-1/TRBV3-2
CDR3nt: TGTGCCAGCAGCCAAGCAGGTACTAGCGCCCCTGGGGATGAGCAGTTCTTC
CDR3aa: CASSQAGTSAPGDEQFF

len: 18
j_gene: TRBJ2-5
d_gene: TRBD1
abundance: -
v_gene: TRBV7-9
CDR3nt: TGTGCCAGCAGCGACAGGGGTCACCTACCTTACGGGCAAGAGACCCAGTACTTC
CDR3aa: CASSDRGHLPYGQETQYF

len: 17
j_gene: TRBJ2-1
d_gene: TRBD2
abundance: once
v_gene: TRBV4-1
CDR3nt: TGCGCCAGCAGCCAAGACTCCTGGACTAGCGGATACAATGAGCAGTTCTTC
CDR3aa: CASSQDSWTSGYNEQFF

len: 13
j_gene: TRBJ2-1
d_gene: -
abundance: -
v_gene: TRBV4-3
CDR3nt: TGCGCCAGCAGCCATGCATTCGGGGATGAGCAGTTCTTC
CDR3aa: CASSHAFGDEQFF

len: 18
j_gene: TRBJ2-5
d_gene: -
abundance: few
v_gene: TRBV7-9
CDR3nt: TGTGCCAGCAGCCTGACAGGGGGCCCGGCTAGCGGGAGGGAGACCCAGTACTTC
CDR3aa: CASSLTGGPASGRETQYF

len: 15
j_gene: TRBJ2-7
d_gene: TRBD2
abundance: -
v_gene: TRBV27
CDR3nt: TGTGCCAGCACCTCCCTGGGACTAGCGGGAGGCGAGCAGTACTTC
CDR3aa: CASTSLGLAGGEQYF

len: 13
j_gene: TRBJ2-3
d_gene: -
abundance: -
v_gene: TRBV6-5
CDR3nt: TGTGCCAGCAGTTATCTAGGCACAGATACGCAGTATTTT
CDR3aa: CASSYLGTDTQYF

len: 18
j_gene: TRBJ2-3
d_gene: TRBD2
abundance: -
v_gene: TRBV27
CDR3nt: TGTGCCAGCAGTTCCATCCTGGCTAGCGGGTACCCCACAGATACGCAGTATTTT
CDR3aa: CASSSILASGYPTDTQYF

len: 19
j_gene: TRBJ2-1
d_gene: TRBD2
abundance: -
v_gene: TRBV5-4
CDR3nt: TGTGCCAGCAGAGGGACTAGTGAAAACCCTATAGGTTCCTACAATGAGCAGTTCTTC
CDR3aa: CASRGTSENPIGSYNEQFF

len: 14
j_gene: TRBJ1-5
d_gene: -
abundance: -
v_gene: TRBV6-5
CDR3nt: TGTGCCAGCAGTTTAGACTATAGCAATCAGCCCCAGCATTTT
CDR3aa: CASSLDYSNQPQHF